The clone carrying this T cell receptor (beta chain) was seen at least ten times. The germline V gene encodes CDR1 GTSNPN and CDR2 SVGIG (reference sequence). This CDR3 region has 16 residues. J was trimmed by 6 bases and V by 3 bases; bases with no gene match: 11. The data were obtained in a study of shared clonotypes between healthy human individuals. Only in-frame clones appear in the TCRdb table, and some are missing; sequencing was by immunoSEQ multiplex PCR. The table has about 450,000 clones, roughly 77% seen once. The J gene is TRBJ2-3, the V gene TRBV30, with TRBD2 matching over 11 bases. The specimen was PBMCs. The receptor's source is a woman in her 40s in good health. Some clones in this sample may be carry-over from other donors' samples. The CDR3 region has the DNA TGTGCCTGGAGCCTTGGGACTAGCGGAGCCGGGGATACGCAGTATTTT. Translation gives CAWSLGTSGAGDTQYF.